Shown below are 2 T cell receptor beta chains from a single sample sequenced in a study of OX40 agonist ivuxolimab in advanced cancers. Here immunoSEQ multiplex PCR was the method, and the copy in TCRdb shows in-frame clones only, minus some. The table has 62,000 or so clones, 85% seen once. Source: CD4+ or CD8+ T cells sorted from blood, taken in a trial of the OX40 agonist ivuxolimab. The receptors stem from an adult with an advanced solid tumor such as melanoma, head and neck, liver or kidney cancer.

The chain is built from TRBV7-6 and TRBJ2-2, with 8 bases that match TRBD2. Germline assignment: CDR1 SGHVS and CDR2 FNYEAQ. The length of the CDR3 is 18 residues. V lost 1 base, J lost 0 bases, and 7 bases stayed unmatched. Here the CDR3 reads CASSLGAAGASNTGELFF. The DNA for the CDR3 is TGTGCCAGCAGCTTAGGAGCAGCGGGAGCATCGAACACCGGGGAGCTGTTTTTT.

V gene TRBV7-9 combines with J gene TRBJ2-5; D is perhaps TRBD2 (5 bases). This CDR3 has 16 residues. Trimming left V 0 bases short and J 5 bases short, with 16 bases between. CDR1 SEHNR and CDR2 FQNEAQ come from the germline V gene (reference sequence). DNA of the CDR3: TGTGCCAGCAGCTTAGCGCTAACGGCCAGAGGGGAGACCCAGTACTTC. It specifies CASSLALTARGETQYF. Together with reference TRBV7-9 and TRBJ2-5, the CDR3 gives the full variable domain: DTGVSQNPRHKITKRGQNVTFRCDPISEHNRLYWYRQTLGQGPEFLTYFQNEAQLEKSRLLSDRFSAERPKGSFSTLEIQRTEQGDSAMYLCASSLALTARGETQYFGPGTRLLVL.